Sequencing of this TCR beta chain was carried out in a study of cytomegalovirus exposure and HLA in healthy donors. Germline CDR1 and CDR2: LGHNA and YNFKEQ. The CDR3 covers 13 residues. V lost 0 bases to trimming and J lost 9 bases, with 11 bases between them. The PCR used 60 Vbeta and 13 Jbeta primers. Using immunoSEQ multiplex PCR, the repertoire was profiled, and TCRdb retains in-frame clones only, with some absent. In total, the table holds around 150,000 clones. V usage is TRBV4-2 and J usage is TRBJ2-5; D may be TRBD2 (5 bases). The sequence was obtained from a woman between 55 and 75 years old in good health and CMV-seronegative. The source material was PBMCs. The CDR3 protein is CASSQDNSEAQYF. CDR3 coding DNA: TGTGCCAGCAGCCAAGATAATTCGGAGGCCCAGTACTTC.